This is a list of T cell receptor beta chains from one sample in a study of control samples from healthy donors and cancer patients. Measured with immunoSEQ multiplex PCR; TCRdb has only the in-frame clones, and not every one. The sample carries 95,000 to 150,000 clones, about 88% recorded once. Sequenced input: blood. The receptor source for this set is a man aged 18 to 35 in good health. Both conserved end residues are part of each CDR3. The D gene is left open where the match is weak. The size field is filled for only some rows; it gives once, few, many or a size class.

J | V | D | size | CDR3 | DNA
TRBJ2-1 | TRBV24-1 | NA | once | CATSDQRGGRTYNEQFF | TGTGCCACCAGTGACCAGCGAGGAGGCCGAACCTACAATGAGCAGTTCTTC
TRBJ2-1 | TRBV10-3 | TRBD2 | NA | CAISEPQRTSGRSEQFF | TGTGCCATCAGTGAGCCACAGCGGACTAGCGGGAGAAGTGAGCAGTTCTTC
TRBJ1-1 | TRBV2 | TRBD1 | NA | CASIGNRGNTEAFF | TGTGCCAGCATTGGGAACAGGGGGAACACTGAAGCTTTCTTT
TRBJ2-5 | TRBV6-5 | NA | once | CATGRLGTQETQYF | TGTGCCACCGGACGCCTCGGGACCCAAGAGACCCAGTACTTC
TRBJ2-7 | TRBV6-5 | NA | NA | CASRQDSYEQYF | TGTGCCAGCCGACAGGACTCCTACGAGCAGTACTTC
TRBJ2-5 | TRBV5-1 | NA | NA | CASSLDRRERPQQETQYF | TGCGCCAGCAGCTTGGATCGGCGAGAACGACCCCAACAAGAGACCCAGTACTTC
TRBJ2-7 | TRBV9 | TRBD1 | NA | CASSPHEGASYEQYF | TGTGCCAGCAGCCCTCATGAGGGGGCGAGCTACGAGCAGTACTTC
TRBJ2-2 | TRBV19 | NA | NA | CASRSVGGAAASAGELFF | TGTGCCAGTAGGAGCGTGGGGGGGGCCGCGGCGTCCGCCGGGGAGCTGTTTTTT
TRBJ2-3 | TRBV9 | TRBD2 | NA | CASSVVGGGTDTQYF | TGTGCCAGCAGCGTAGTTGGGGGAGGGACAGATACGCAGTATTTT
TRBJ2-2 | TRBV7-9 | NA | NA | CASSFTGTTGELFF | TGTGCCAGCAGCTTCACCGGGACCACCGGGGAGCTGTTTTTT
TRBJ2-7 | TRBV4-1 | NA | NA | CASSQEFRSSYEQYF | TGCGCCAGCAGCCAAGAGTTTAGGAGCTCCTACGAGCAGTACTTC
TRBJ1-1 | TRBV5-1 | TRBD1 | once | CASSPTAQGAQLNTEAFF | TGCGCCAGCAGCCCGACGGCCCAGGGGGCGCAGCTGAACACTGAAGCTTTCTTT
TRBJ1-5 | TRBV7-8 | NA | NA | CASSYTGSNQPQHF | TGTGCCAGCAGCTATACAGGTAGCAATCAGCCCCAGCATTTT
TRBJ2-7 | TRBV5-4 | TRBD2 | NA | CASSTRTSSHEQYF | TGTGCCAGCAGTACCCGGACTAGCTCCCACGAGCAGTACTTC
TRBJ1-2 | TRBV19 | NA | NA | CASSIEGYGYTF | TGTGCCAGTAGTATCGAGGGCTATGGCTACACCTTC
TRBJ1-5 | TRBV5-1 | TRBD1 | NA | CASSPTGNNQPQHF | TGCGCCAGCAGCCCGACAGGGAACAATCAGCCCCAGCATTTT
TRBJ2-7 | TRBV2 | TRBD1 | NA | CAGNRGGHEQYF | TGTGCCGGCAACAGGGGTGGCCACGAGCAGTACTTC
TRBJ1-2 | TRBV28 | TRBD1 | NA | CASSSRTGDYYGYTF | TGTGCCAGCAGTTCTAGGACAGGGGATTACTATGGCTACACCTTC
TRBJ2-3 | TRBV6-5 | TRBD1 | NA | CASSPGTGKDYF | TGTGCCAGCAGTCCCGGGACAGGGAAAGACTATTTT
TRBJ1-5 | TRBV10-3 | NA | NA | CAISDEGVTREQPQHF | TGTGCCATCAGTGATGAAGGGGTAACCCGGGAGCAGCCCCAGCATTTT
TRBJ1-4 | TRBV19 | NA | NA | CASSLHLVGEKLFF | TGTGCCAGTAGTCTACACTTGGTCGGAGAAAAACTGTTTTTT
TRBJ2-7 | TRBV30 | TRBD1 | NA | CAWSPLLTGKTYEQYF | TGTGCCTGGAGTCCCCTCCTGACAGGGAAAACCTACGAGCAGTACTTC
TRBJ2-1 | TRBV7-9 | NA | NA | CASSLDLSGGSSYNEQFF | TGTGCCAGCAGCTTAGATCTTAGCGGAGGGAGCTCCTACAATGAGCAGTTCTTC
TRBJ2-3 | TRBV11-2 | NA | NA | CASSLDGTDTQYF | TGTGCCAGCAGCTTAGATGGCACAGATACGCAGTATTTT
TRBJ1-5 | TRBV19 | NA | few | CASNLGVGNQPQHF | TGTGCCAGTAACCTAGGGGTCGGGAATCAGCCCCAGCATTTT